Below, one T cell receptor (beta chain) is given with its context. This clonotype was found many times. Its antigen target is currently unknown. Base qualities were left out, and no much larger clone turns up one base away. CDR1 and CDR2 were assigned from the germline V gene as MNHEY and SVGEGT. The CDR3 covers 17 residues, taking in both the cysteine and the phenylalanine. The only DNA kept is the CDR3, 51 bases in frame from the first base. Trimming takes 6 bases from V and 0 bases from J, and the germline ends sit 18 bases apart. Amplification of TCR beta CDR3 regions was carried out from RNA transcripts. The TCR CDR3 was subjected to a first round of RT-PCR using the HTBI primer set and the Qiagen OneStep RT-PCR kit. A second multiplex PCR round built the libraries, followed by size selection and purification. Paired-end sequencing of the libraries was performed with 100 bp reads on an Illumina HiSeq2000. Regarding the original processing steps: SOAPnuke was used to process the raw data, throwing out any read that contained adapters or uncalled bases, had a mean Phred below 15, or lacked an exact constant-primer or identifier match. High-quality paired reads were merged using COPE v1.2.5, and each unique nucleotide sequence was defined as a clonotype. MiTCR v1.1 was used to align the clonotypes against IMGT TRBV, TRBD and TRBJ reference segments. Only V-J combinations with frequency above 0.0001, covering about 99% of repertoires, were analysed. The TCS score was defined as F50 (clonal expansion) divided by E x V (chaos), with BLOSUM62-based TCRdist calculated between CDR3 peptides within each V-J. Welch's t-statistics and random forest reduced 500 to 550 V-J features to 10 to 15, which were used in a naive Bayes classifier (R e1071). The raw public data were reprocessed by TCRdb itself: fastp quality trimming at Q25, MiXCR clonotype calling, in-frame beta chains only. Identical CDR3 proteins give one entry, which carries the most common genes and DNA. It is TCRdb's table, rather than the study itself, that gives the V and J calls and clone size. The sample table contains more than 550,000 distinct CDR3 sequences; only one count was recorded for 18% of them. Of the sample, around 15% is held by the ten largest clones.

The hyperthyroidism patients were between 18 and 65 years old and newly diagnosed, with a disease duration of less than 2 months. Exclusion was applied to patients with uncontrolled infections, other autoimmune diseases, pregnancy or lactation. Diagnoses were based on clinical symptoms, serum thyroxine and TRAb, thyroid ultrasound and orbital computed tomography. Blood from progressor patients was collected at the time of first diagnosis with hyperthyroidism, before any ophthalmopathy symptoms had appeared. PBMCs were separated from under 11 ml of fresh peripheral blood using Ficoll-Paque density gradient centrifugation. Progressor patients were first diagnosed with Graves' hyperthyroidism and then developed ophthalmopathy during follow-up. Trizol reagent was used to extract total RNA, and RNA quality was then checked on an Agilent 2100 Bioanalyzer. The sample is drawn from a study of T cells in Graves' hyperthyroidism and ophthalmopathy (dated by TCRdb to between 2018 and 2020). With respect to the entire study: Peripheral blood was sampled at the time of initial diagnosis, prior to any treatment. TCR V-J signatures able to tell the groups apart were searched for in a discovery cohort of 100 or so patients, of whom roughly 42 had Graves' ophthalmopathy and 55 to 65 had stable Graves' hyperthyroidism. Whether ophthalmopathy could be predicted prospectively was tested in an independent validation cohort made up of approximately 19 hyperthyroidism patients plus 17 patients who later progressed to ophthalmopathy. For training and testing, the 100 or so patients in the discovery cohort were randomly divided in a 7:3 ratio. In more than 5 Graves' hyperthyroidism patients, the study also compared T-cell repertoires from thyroid tissue with T-cell repertoires from blood. After blood sampling, hyperthyroidism patients were treated with methimazole at a starting dose of 30 mg daily, and ophthalmopathy patients were treated with high-dose intravenous methylprednisolone. According to the paper, TCR Vbeta CDR3 sequencing was carried out on 135 peripheral blood samples, which came from more than 40 ophthalmopathy, roughly 75 hyperthyroidism and around 17 progressor patients.

Overall results and qualifications from the work: Most expanded thyroid clonotypes (frequency above 0.001) were also detected in blood, suggesting blood repertoires may reflect thyroid immune responses. No statistical method was used to fix the sample size in advance, and group allocation was not hidden from the investigators. During validation, the model predicted progression to ophthalmopathy a median of approximately six months ahead of onset, with around 70% sensitivity and roughly 72% specificity. In cross-validation, a model built on a 13 V-J signature told ophthalmopathy apart from stable hyperthyroidism with 85% to 90% sensitivity and around 81% specificity, and in testing the same model reached 80%/75%.

The chain is made from TRBV6-2 or TRBV6-3 and TRBJ1-5; TRBD1 could be the D gene, as 6 bases match. The source material was blood. This sequence was found in a woman aged 45-59 years with Graves' hyperthyroidism that later progressed to Graves' ophthalmopathy. The CDR3: CASSSPRGEISNQPQHF. The nucleotide sequence is TGTGCCAGCAGCTCCCCGAGGGGGGAAATTAGCAATCAGCCCCAGCATTTT.